The following is a TCR beta chain sequence with its context. Its matching antigen is unknown. The entry originates in a study of blood T cells in healthy people across ages. Points from the study as a whole: Significant beta diversity loss was already apparent by age approximately 38, declining roughly linearly.

The CDR3 covers 15 residues. Germline CDR1 is MNHEY and CDR2 is SMNVEV (reference sequence). For the second PCR, which ran for about 7 to 12 cycles, a sample-barcoded 5' primer and a J-beta primer mix were used. Via MiXCR, TCRdb re-called the 5' RACE reads, giving one row per CDR3 protein. The sample has hundreds of thousands of distinct CDR3 sequences; about a quarter are singletons. These data were also filed under a second study, of T cells of mothers and their children. That investigation notes: The overlap seen between related mothers and children slightly exceeded that of unrelated pairs, though not significantly.

The rearrangement uses TRBV27 and TRBJ2-5, with D maybe TRBD2 (7 bases). Near its end, the DNA agrees better with TRBJ2-7, so the J call may be wrong. What was sequenced was blood. The receptor's source is a boy aged 2 to 10 in good health. CDR3 region: CASSLLGGARYEQYF. The CDR3 DNA reads TGTGCCAGCAGTTTATTAGGGGGGGCGAGGTACGAGCAGTACTTC.